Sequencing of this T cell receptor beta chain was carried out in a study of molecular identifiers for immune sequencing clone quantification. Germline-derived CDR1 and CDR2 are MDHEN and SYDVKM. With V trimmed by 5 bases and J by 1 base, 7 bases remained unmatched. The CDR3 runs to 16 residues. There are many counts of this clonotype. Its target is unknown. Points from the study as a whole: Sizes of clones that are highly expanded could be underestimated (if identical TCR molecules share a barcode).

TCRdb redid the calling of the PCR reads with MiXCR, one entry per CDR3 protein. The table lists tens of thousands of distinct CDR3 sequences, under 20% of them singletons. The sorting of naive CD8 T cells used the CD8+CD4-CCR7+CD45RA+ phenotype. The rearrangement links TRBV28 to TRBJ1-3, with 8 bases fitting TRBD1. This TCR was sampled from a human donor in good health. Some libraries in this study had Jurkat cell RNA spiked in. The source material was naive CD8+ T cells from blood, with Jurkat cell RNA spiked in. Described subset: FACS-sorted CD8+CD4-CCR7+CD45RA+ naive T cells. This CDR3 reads CASSTDRQGSGNTIYF. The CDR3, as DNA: TGTGCCAGCAGTACAGATCGACAGGGGTCTGGAAACACCATATATTTT.